Here is one T cell receptor beta chain with its context. Its antigen is as yet unknown. The entry originates in a study of CXCR3-negative and CXCR3-positive naive CD8 T cells. Looking at the study overall: Across all libraries, TRB reads numbered roughly 140 million, with about 1.5 +/- 0.3 million in each library. Study-wide results and caveats: For CXCR3-positive naive cells, TRB CDR3s were more hydrophobic than those of CXCR3-negative naive cells. Researchers reported similar TRBV-TRBJ usage in naive CXCR3-negative and CXCR3-positive cells, though memory differed. Memory CD8+ cells showed much lower diversity, while both naive subsets were comparably high.

5' RACE with UMI labels generated the TRB cDNA libraries. TCRdb reprocessed the 5' RACE reads, keeping one entry per CDR3 protein, no DNA. The repertoire table contains about 150,000 distinct CDR3 sequences. CDR1 is SGHKS and CDR2 is YYEKEE in the germline V gene (reference sequence). The CDR3 spans 14 residues. Sequencing was done on a sample of naive CXCR3+ CD8+ T cells from blood. Noted subset: CD45RO-CCR7+CD27+CD95- naive CD8+ T cells expressing CXCR3 (TNR3+). The clonotype comes from a human donor in good health. Some clones in this sample may be carry-over from other donors' samples. The rearrangement links TRBV5-5 to TRBJ2-3; checking the TCRdb D call of TRBD1 is not possible without DNA. The CDR3 here is CASSQGQGGDTQYF.